This T cell receptor (beta chain) was obtained from a study of T cells expressing NK-cell markers. Study-level background: Within the sequenced cohort of eight donors, seven exhibited HCMV seropositivity and one was seronegative.

TCRdb re-called the 5' RACE reads and gives one entry per CDR3 protein, without DNA. Its table lists 300,000 to 500,000 distinct CDR3 sequences. There are 16 residues in the CDR3. The TCR comes from a woman aged 50 to 60 in good health. This rearrangement joins TRBV12-3 or TRBV12-4 to TRBJ2-1; the D call from TCRdb, TRBD2, cannot be confirmed without DNA. The source material was blood T cells: a sorted CD56 or NKG2C T cell subset, CD4+ or CD8+ T cells, or bulk PBMC T cells (not recorded which). This CDR3 is CASSLARRLAGSEQFF.